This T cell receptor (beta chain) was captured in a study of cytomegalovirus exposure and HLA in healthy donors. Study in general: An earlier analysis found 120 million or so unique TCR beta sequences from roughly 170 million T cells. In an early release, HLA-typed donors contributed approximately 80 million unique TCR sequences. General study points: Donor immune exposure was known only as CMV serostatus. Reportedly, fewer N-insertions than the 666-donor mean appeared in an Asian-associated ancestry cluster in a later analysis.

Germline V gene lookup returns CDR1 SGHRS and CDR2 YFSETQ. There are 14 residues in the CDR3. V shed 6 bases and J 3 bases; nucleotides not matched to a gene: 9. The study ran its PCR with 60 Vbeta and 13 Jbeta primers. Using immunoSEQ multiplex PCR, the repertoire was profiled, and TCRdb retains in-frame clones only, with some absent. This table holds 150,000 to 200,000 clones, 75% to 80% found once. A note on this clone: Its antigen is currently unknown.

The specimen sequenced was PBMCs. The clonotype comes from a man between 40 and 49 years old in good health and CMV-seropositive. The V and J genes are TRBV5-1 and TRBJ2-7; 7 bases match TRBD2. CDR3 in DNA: TGCGCCAGCACTGGGGGGGACCCGGGCTACGAGCAGTACTTC. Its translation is CASTGGDPGYEQYF.